This T cell receptor beta chain is from a study of blood T cell repertoires in COVID-19. Study-wide background: Acute-phase and convalescent COVID-19 samples originated in the United States, Italy and Spain. From T cells, B-cell-depleted T cells, or PBMCs came the material, which was cDNA or gDNA.

J was trimmed by 6 bases and V by 4 bases; bases with no gene match: 14. The CDR3 has 16 amino acids. Germline CDR1 is SGHNT and CDR2 is YENEEA. Per the authors' pipeline: Amplified reference gene primers provided the basis for estimating nucleated cell counts. Produced via immunoSEQ multiplex PCR; TCRdb's table is partial and in-frame only. Clone size and the V and J calls come from that table; the DNA yielded D and trimming. In the table there are almost 55,000 clones, roughly 84% of which are singletons. The rearrangement joins TRBV11-3 to TRBJ2-5; the match to TRBD2 covers 7 bases. This TCR came from a man in his fifties with active COVID-19. Sequenced: peripheral blood. CDR3 coding DNA: TGTGCCAGCAGCTCTAATTCGAGGACTAGTTGGCAGACCCAGTACTTC. This translates into CASSSNSRTSWQTQYF.